This passage covers 25 T cell receptor beta chains from one sample sequenced in a study of blood T cell repertoires in COVID-19. Sequencing used immunoSEQ multiplex PCR; TCRdb keeps in-frame clones, though not all of them. The sample has around 300,000 clones; roughly nine tenths are singletons. The material sequenced was peripheral blood. All receptors derive from a woman aged 25 to 39 with COVID-19, enrolled during active disease.

CDR3 in DNA: TGCGCCAGCAGCACCCTGGCAGGGCCGGGAGAGACCCAGTACTTC. Encoded protein: CASSTLAGPGETQYF. The rearrangement joins TRBV5-1 to TRBJ2-5; a possible D gene is TRBD1 (5 bases). The CDR3 has 15 amino acids. Trimming removed 4 bases from V and 4 bases from J, with 17 bases in between. Germline V gene sequence: CDR1 SGHRS, CDR2 YFSETQ.

V and J are TRBV6-1 and TRBJ2-5; tentative D call: TRBD2 (6 bases). This CDR3 contains 16 residues. V was pared by 2 bases and J by 4 bases, with 17 bases between. CDR1 is MNHNS and CDR2 is SASEGT in the germline V gene. The CDR3 here is CASSERAGRGSETQYF. The CDR3 DNA reads as TGTGCCAGCAGTGAAAGGGCCGGGAGAGGGTCAGAGACCCAGTACTTC.

This chain links TRBV5-1 with TRBJ2-7, with 10 bases matching TRBD1. The CDR3 is made up of 16 amino acids. Germline loops: CDR1 SGHRS, CDR2 YFSETQ. Trimming at V came to 4 bases and at J to 4 bases, leaving 11 bases not matched to a gene. The CDR3 nucleotides read TGCGCCAGCAGCCCCCAGGGGACAGGGGACGTATACGAGCAGTACTTC. Translated: CASSPQGTGDVYEQYF.

The chain links TRBV10-2 to TRBJ1-1; TRBD1 is a possible D gene (5 bases). Trimming stripped 5 bases from V and 2 bases from J, with 9 bases between. CDR1 and CDR2 from the germline V gene are WSHSY and SAAADI. This CDR3 has 13 residues. CDR3 region: CASSLDRNTEAFF. In DNA, the CDR3 is TGCGCCAGCAGTCTAGACAGAAACACTGAAGCTTTCTTT.

V is TRBV19 and J is TRBJ1-1; no definite D call. This CDR3 contains 14 residues. Germline lookup yields CDR1 LNHDA and CDR2 SQIVND (reference sequence). Trimming cost V 5 bases and J 4 bases, with 14 bases left between them. CDR3 DNA: TGTGCCAGTAGTTACCTAGGTGTGGGCACTGAAGCTTTCTTT. Its translation is CASSYLGVGTEAFF.

The genes are TRBV10-2 and TRBJ2-2, with D possibly being TRBD1 (6 bases). The CDR3 loop spans 15 amino acids. Germline CDR1 reads WSHSY; CDR2 reads SAAADI. V was trimmed by 5 bases and J by 4 bases, leaving 14 bases between them. Here the CDR3 DNA reads TGCGCCAGCAGTTGGGCAGGGGAATCCACCGGGGAGCTGTTTTTT. Amino acid sequence: CASSWAGESTGELFF.

The chain carries TRBV4-1 and TRBJ2-2; TRBD2 might be the D (5 bases). This CDR3 has 19 residues. CDR1 and CDR2 from the germline V gene are MGHRA and YSYEKL. V lost 4 bases, J lost 3 bases, and 24 bases lay in between. The CDR3 protein is CASSPHLDPSGIYTGELFF. In DNA, the CDR3 is TGCGCCAGCAGCCCCCACCTGGACCCAAGCGGTATTTACACCGGGGAGCTGTTTTTT.

V usage is TRBV2 and J usage is TRBJ1-6, with a possible D match to TRBD1 (5 bases). The CDR3 is made up of 13 amino acids. Germline-derived CDR1 and CDR2 are SNHLY and FYNNEI. V was clipped by 7 bases and J by 10 bases, with 14 bases between them. The CDR3: CASTGGAQSPLHF. The CDR3 nucleotides are TGTGCCAGCACCGGAGGGGCGCAGTCACCCCTCCACTTT.

This clone was counted a single time. V usage is TRBV19 and J usage is TRBJ2-1; 8 nucleotides agree with TRBD2. J lost 8 bases, V lost 3 bases, and 9 bases had no gene match. Germline V gene lookup returns CDR1 LNHDA and CDR2 SQIVND (reference sequence). This CDR3 region has 15 residues. In DNA, the CDR3 is TGTGCCAGTAGTATCACTAGCGGCCCGGGGGATGAGCAGTTCTTC. Its translation is CASSITSGPGDEQFF.

The chain employs TRBV6-2 or TRBV6-3 and TRBJ1-1; the match to TRBD1 covers 8 bases. The CDR3 extends over 17 amino acids. Trimming removed 1 base from V and 5 bases from J; junction bases left unmatched: 12. Per the germline V gene, CDR1 is MNHEY and CDR2 is SVGEGT. The CDR3 region is CASSYLTLDRGWTEAFF. In DNA form, the CDR3 reads TGTGCCAGCAGTTACTTAACTCTAGACAGGGGATGGACTGAAGCTTTCTTT.

The rearrangement links TRBV5-5 to TRBJ1-5; TRBD1 is a possible D gene (5 bases). Trimming removed 5 bases at V and 7 bases at J, with 13 bases between. Germline CDR1 SGHKS, CDR2 YYEKEE (reference sequence). CDR3 length equals 13 residues. In DNA form, the CDR3 reads TGTGCCAGCAGTTGGGGGGGAGAGCAGCCCCAGCATTTT. It yields the protein CASSWGGEQPQHF.

V is TRBV3-1 (or the pseudogene TRBV3-2) and J is TRBJ1-1; D perhaps matches TRBD1 (5 bases). The CDR3 extends over 15 amino acids. Germline-derived CDR1 and CDR2 are LGHDT and YNNKEL (reference sequence). Trimming cost V 1 base and J 5 bases, with 14 bases left between them. CDR3 coding DNA: TGTGCCAGCAGCCAAGTCGGGCAGGGTGAGACTGAAGCTTTCTTT. This codes for CASSQVGQGETEAFF.

CDR3 nucleotides: TGTGCCAGCAGCCAAGGCCTGGGGCCGGTCACTGAAGCTTTCTTT. Its protein is CASSQGLGPVTEAFF. The genes are TRBV14 and TRBJ1-1, with a weak D call TRBD1 (5 bases). Germline V gene sequence: CDR1 SGHDN, CDR2 FVKESK. Trimming shortened V by 1 base and J by 4 bases, and 13 bases separated the two germline ends. The length of the CDR3 is 15 residues.

This clone has only a few counts. The rearrangement uses TRBV7-8 and TRBJ1-2, with 10 positions matching TRBD1. V was pared by 3 bases and J by 5 bases, with 3 bases of the junction left unmatched. CDR3 length equals 14 residues. Germline CDR1 reads SGHVS; CDR2 reads FQNEAQ. The chain's CDR3 is CASSFPGQGYGYTF. The CDR3 DNA sequence: TGTGCCAGCAGCTTCCCGGGACAGGGGTATGGCTACACCTTC.

The chain couples TRBV6-5 to TRBJ1-2; tentative D call: TRBD1 (5 bases). Looked up from germline, CDR1 is MNHEY and CDR2 is SVGAGI. The V end lost 2 bases, the J end lost 7 bases, and 14 bases lay between the germline ends. The CDR3 spans 14 residues. In DNA form, the CDR3 reads TGTGCCAGCAGTTACACCGGGGGATCCTTTGGCTACACCTTC. This translates into CASSYTGGSFGYTF.

CDR3 amino acids: CSASSSQGGKNIQYF. The CDR3 DNA reads TGCAGTGCTAGTTCCAGTCAGGGAGGCAAAAACATTCAGTACTTC. This sequence joins TRBV20-1 and TRBJ2-4, with D possibly matching TRBD2 (6 bases). Germline V lookup: CDR1 DFQATT, CDR2 SNEGSKA (reference sequence). Trimming removed 3 bases from V and 3 bases from J, with 15 bases in between. The CDR3 runs 15 residues.

With regard to this clone: One end of the junction does not line up with germline, which may come from a read error. The gene calls are TRBV12-3 or TRBV12-4 and TRBJ1-4; D is unresolved. The CDR3 contains 11 residues. The CDR3 DNA follows: TGTGCCAGCAGTTCCTATGAGAAACTGTTTTTT. This encodes CASSSYEKLFF.

The V gene is TRBV10-3, the J gene TRBJ1-2, with D uncertain. Germline-derived CDR1 and CDR2 are ENHRY and SYGVKD. V was shortened by 7 bases and J by 0 bases, with 9 bases between the two germline ends. This CDR3 has 13 residues. CDR3 protein: CAINTQTNYGYTF. DNA of the CDR3: TGTGCCATCAATACACAAACTAACTATGGCTACACCTTC.

The rearrangement links TRBV7-9 to TRBJ2-2; 7 bases line up with TRBD1. CDR1 and CDR2 from the germline V gene are SEHNR and FQNEAQ (reference sequence). This CDR3 is built from 15 residues. V trimming: 1 base; J trimming: 3 bases; junction bases outside the gene matches: 2. CDR3 protein: CASSLGDRDTGELFF. For the CDR3, the DNA is TGTGCCAGCAGCTTAGGCGACAGGGACACCGGGGAGCTGTTTTTT.

The rearrangement links TRBV18 to TRBJ2-7; D is possibly TRBD2 (5 bases). The CDR3 length is 13 residues. The V end lost 2 bases, the J end lost 4 bases, and 9 bases lay between the germline ends. The germline CDR1 and CDR2 sequences are KGHSH and LQKENI. This CDR3 is CASSPEPGYEQYF. CDR3 coding DNA: TGTGCCAGCTCACCAGAGCCGGGGTACGAGCAGTACTTC.

The chain couples TRBV5-6 to TRBJ1-1; possible D gene TRBD1, 5 bases. With 4 bases removed from V and 0 bases from J, the gap between germline ends came to 13 bases. CDR1 is SGHDT, CDR2 YYEEEE, per germline. This CDR3 spans 15 amino acids. The CDR3 DNA reads as TGTGCCAGCAGCACAGCAGGGAGGATGAACACTGAAGCTTTCTTT. It specifies CASSTAGRMNTEAFF.

The chain carries TRBV6-5 and TRBJ1-5; D is uncertain. Germline V gene lookup returns CDR1 MNHEY and CDR2 SVGAGI. The length of the CDR3 is 13 residues. V dropped 7 bases and J dropped 5 bases, with 12 bases sitting between them. CDR3 loop: CASIGIRDQPQHF. The CDR3 bases are TGTGCCAGCATAGGAATTCGGGATCAGCCCCAGCATTTT.

The rearrangement joins TRBV7-6 to TRBJ1-4, with D hard to call. Trimming shortened V by 1 base and J by 0 bases, and 6 bases separated the two germline ends. CDR1 is SGHVS, CDR2 FNYEAQ, per germline. This CDR3 spans 15 amino acids. CDR3 DNA sequence: TGTGCCAGCAGCTTAGTCGGTGCAACTAATGAAAAACTGTTTTTT. Amino acid sequence: CASSLVGATNEKLFF.

The chain couples TRBV18 to TRBJ1-1, with 9 bases fitting TRBD1. J lost 4 bases, V lost 3 bases, and 3 bases had no gene match. Germline assignment: CDR1 KGHSH and CDR2 LQKENI. The CDR3 spans 14 residues. The CDR3 reads CASSPQDRGTEAFF. In DNA, the CDR3 is TGTGCCAGCTCACCGCAGGACAGGGGCACTGAAGCTTTCTTT.

The V call is TRBV6-5, the J call TRBJ1-6; maybe TRBD1 (6 bases). The CDR3 consists of 14 residues. CDR1 and CDR2 (germline): MNHEY, SVGAGI. V was shortened by 8 bases and J by 8 bases, with 16 bases between the two germline ends. CDR3 in DNA: TGTGCCAGCGCCAGGGGATCAGGCGATTCACCCCTCCACTTT. This encodes CASARGSGDSPLHF.